This T cell receptor (beta chain) was sequenced during a study of T cell repertoires in cytomegalovirus infection (dated by TCRdb to 2018 to 2020). Study-level background: Donor HLA type was relevant to the analysis, because carriage of CMV infection together with the matching HLA type was indicated by public TCR beta signatures.

Of note for this clonotype: Its antigen remains undetermined. Base qualities were left out, and no much larger clone turns up one base away.

The run used an Illumina HiSeq 1500. TCRdb trimmed the raw reads at Q25, called clones with MiXCR and kept productive beta chains. Each record represents a unique CDR3 protein, reported with the most common genes and DNA among its rows. The sample records approximately 400,000 distinct CDR3 sequences, approximately 31% of which are singletons. The ten largest make up about 13% of the sample. Overall results and qualifications from the work: In both this cohort and an independent roughly 350-donor cohort, the cumulative frequency of public TCR beta family members distinguished carriers of CMV infection plus the relevant HLA type. The ex vivo response was dominated by HLA-C-restricted CMV-specific TCR beta clonotypes, and the single most frequent clonotype in two of eight donors was supplied by these HLA-C-restricted clonotypes.

The sample was PBMCs. This TCR was sampled from a human donor in good health (CMV status not recorded). Some clones in this sample may be carry-over from other donors' samples.

CDR3 sequence: CASSGRDRDYYGYTF. Here is the DNA: TGTGCCAGCAGCGGTAGGGACAGGGACTACTATGGCTACACCTTC. The chain employs TRBV9 and TRBJ1-2, and 9 bases in between align with TRBD1. V ends up 3 bases short and J 3 bases short, with an unmatched junction base count of 6. The CDR3 contains 15 residues, cysteine and phenylalanine counted. The retained sequence is limited to the CDR3, 45 bases, with the frame set at the first base. The germline V gene gives CDR1 as SGDLS and CDR2 as YYNGEE. Beyond the CDR3, the reference TRBV9 and TRBJ1-2 genes provide the residues; the full variable domain reads: DSGVTQTPKHLITATGQRVTLRCSPRSGDLSVYWYQQSLDQGLQFLIQYYNGEERAKGNILERFSAQQFPDLHSELNLSSLELGDSALYFCASSGRDRDYYGYTFGSGTRLTVV.